The entry that follows covers one T cell receptor (beta chain) sequence. Its antigen is undetermined. This sample was taken from a study of Tregs in tolerant kidney transplant recipients. In the study overall: Recipients received nonmyeloablative bone marrow transplants from related graft donors, with transient mixed chimerism.

In germline, CDR1 is SQVTM, CDR2 ANQGSEA. This CDR3 spans 12 amino acids. Trimming left V 6 bases short and J 6 bases short, with 12 bases between. CD4+CD25+CD127- Tregs, CD4+CD25- non-Tregs, CD4 and CD8 cells were sorted. Repertoires were generated with immunoSEQ multiplex PCR, while TCRdb's copy carries only in-frame clones and drops some. Among about 15,000 clones listed, 80% were seen once. Broader study findings: Biological reproducibility was not directly addressed in this study. Validation in larger populations is needed because few patients were studied.

This sequence joins TRBV29-1 and TRBJ2-1; possible D gene TRBD1, 6 bases. The sample in question was Tregs from blood, obtained before the transplant. The sequence was collected from a human donor who received a combined kidney and bone marrow transplant. CDR3 in amino acids: CSVWTEGNEQFF. In DNA, the CDR3 is TGCAGCGTCTGGACAGAGGGCAATGAGCAGTTCTTC.